This is a list of T cell receptor beta chains from one sample in a study of molecular identifiers for immune sequencing clone quantification. TCRdb re-derived calls from the PCR reads in MiXCR, one entry per CDR3 protein. The repertoire consists of around 480,000 distinct CDR3 sequences, with around a fifth occurring once and the leading ten covering 0.7% to 1%. Material: naive CD8+ T cells from blood, with Jurkat cell RNA spiked in. The source is a human donor in good health. Some libraries in this study had Jurkat cell RNA spiked in. Each CDR3 is given with its conserved first and last residue. Each record gives: D gene, J gene, V gene, clone size, CDR3 DNA, CDR3 protein. D genes are given only for firm matches. The size entry is marked missing in some rows and otherwise reads once, few, many or a size class.

d_call: .; j_call: TRBJ2-7; v_call: TRBV5-1; clone_size: many; cdr3_nt: TGCGCCAGCAGCTTTCGGTGGGAGCCCGGCGGCGAGCAGTACTTC; cdr3_aa: CASSFRWEPGGEQYF
d_call: .; j_call: TRBJ2-7; v_call: TRBV5-1; clone_size: .; cdr3_nt: TGCGCCAGCAGCTTGGGACAGGACAGCTCCTGCGAGCAGTACTTC; cdr3_aa: CASSLGQDSSCEQYF
d_call: .; j_call: TRBJ2-1; v_call: TRBV12-3/TRBV12-4; clone_size: few; cdr3_nt: TGTGCCAGCGGGAGGTTACCTGAGCAGTTCTTC; cdr3_aa: CASGRLPEQFF
d_call: .; j_call: TRBJ1-6; v_call: TRBV28; clone_size: many; cdr3_nt: TGTGCCAGCAGTTTATCGGTTGGGGCTTTCTCCTATAATTCACCCCTCCACTTT; cdr3_aa: CASSLSVGAFSYNSPLHF
d_call: TRBD1; j_call: TRBJ1-1; v_call: TRBV6-2/TRBV6-3; clone_size: .; cdr3_nt: TGTGCCAGCGGGACACAGGGGGGCATAGCTTTCTTT; cdr3_aa: CASGTQGGIAFF
d_call: .; j_call: TRBJ2-7; v_call: TRBV5-8; clone_size: .; cdr3_nt: TGTGCCAGCAGCTTGTCGGCAGCGGTAAACTACGAGCAGTACTTC; cdr3_aa: CASSLSAAVNYEQYF
d_call: .; j_call: TRBJ2-1; v_call: TRBV27; clone_size: few; cdr3_nt: TGTGCCAGCAGTCAGCCGGGCGCGAACCGGTACAATGAGCAGTTCTTC; cdr3_aa: CASSQPGANRYNEQFF
d_call: TRBD1; j_call: TRBJ2-7; v_call: TRBV19; clone_size: .; cdr3_nt: TGTGCCAGTAGTAGGACAGGGACGGTTTACGAGCAGTACTTC; cdr3_aa: CASSRTGTVYEQYF
d_call: .; j_call: TRBJ2-7; v_call: TRBV18; clone_size: few; cdr3_nt: TGTGCCAGCTCACCCCCTGGACCTCTGACCGAGCAGTACTTC; cdr3_aa: CASSPPGPLTEQYF
d_call: TRBD1; j_call: TRBJ2-1; v_call: TRBV6-2/TRBV6-3; clone_size: few; cdr3_nt: TGTGCCAGCAGCCCTCTTAACAGGGGGCCGGGCAATGAGCAGTTCTTC; cdr3_aa: CASSPLNRGPGNEQFF
d_call: .; j_call: TRBJ2-1; v_call: TRBV11-2; clone_size: many; cdr3_nt: TGTGCCAGCAGCCAGCCAGGAAGCGAGCAGTTCTTC; cdr3_aa: CASSQPGSEQFF
d_call: .; j_call: TRBJ2-1; v_call: TRBV27; clone_size: many; cdr3_nt: TGTGCCAGCAGCTTAGGACTGTACAATGAGCAGTTCTTC; cdr3_aa: CASSLGLYNEQFF
d_call: .; j_call: TRBJ2-7; v_call: TRBV7-9; clone_size: few; cdr3_nt: TGTGCCAGCAGCTTAGGACCGATAACCTACGAGCAGTACTTC; cdr3_aa: CASSLGPITYEQYF
d_call: TRBD1; j_call: TRBJ2-3; v_call: TRBV10-2; clone_size: .; cdr3_nt: TGCGCCAGCAGAAAAACAGGGGGCGCGGGGGATACGCAGTATTTT; cdr3_aa: CASRKTGGAGDTQYF
d_call: .; j_call: TRBJ2-5; v_call: TRBV25-1; clone_size: many; cdr3_nt: TGTGCCAGCAGTGACCACAGGCTTATCCAAGAGACCCAGTACTTC; cdr3_aa: CASSDHRLIQETQYF
d_call: .; j_call: TRBJ2-3; v_call: TRBV7-9; clone_size: few; cdr3_nt: TGTGCCAGCGGGGGCTTTGGGGGAGTTCCCACAGATACGCAGTATTTT; cdr3_aa: CASGGFGGVPTDTQYF
d_call: .; j_call: TRBJ1-2; v_call: TRBV19; clone_size: many; cdr3_nt: TGTGCCAGTAGCATATCCGGGACCCAACCCCTATACACCTTC; cdr3_aa: CASSISGTQPLYTF
d_call: .; j_call: TRBJ1-2; v_call: TRBV21-1; clone_size: .; cdr3_nt: TGTGCCAGCAGCCCGCGACAGGGGGGGTCTAACTATGGCTACACCTTC; cdr3_aa: CASSPRQGGSNYGYTF
d_call: .; j_call: TRBJ2-7; v_call: TRBV5-1; clone_size: once; cdr3_nt: TGCGCCAGCAGCGAAGATCCAGGGTCCCACTACGAGCAGTACTTC; cdr3_aa: CASSEDPGSHYEQYF
d_call: TRBD2; j_call: TRBJ2-7; v_call: TRBV30; clone_size: few; cdr3_nt: TGTGCCTGGTCCCGACTAGCGGGAGATAATTACGAGCAGTACTTC; cdr3_aa: CAWSRLAGDNYEQYF
d_call: .; j_call: TRBJ2-7; v_call: TRBV28; clone_size: .; cdr3_nt: TGTGCCATCTCGGGGCTAAGGGACGAGCAGTACTTC; cdr3_aa: CAISGLRDEQYF
d_call: .; j_call: TRBJ2-1; v_call: TRBV27; clone_size: .; cdr3_nt: TGTGCCAGCACCCCTTTACAGGGCGCCCACAATGAGCAGTTCTTC; cdr3_aa: CASTPLQGAHNEQFF
d_call: TRBD1; j_call: TRBJ2-1; v_call: TRBV12-3/TRBV12-4; clone_size: few; cdr3_nt: TGTGCCAGCAAGTCGGGACAGGGAAATGGTGAGCAGTTCTTC; cdr3_aa: CASKSGQGNGEQFF
d_call: TRBD1; j_call: TRBJ2-7; v_call: TRBV7-6; clone_size: few; cdr3_nt: TGTGCCAGCAGCCCCAAACCGGACAGGGACTACGAGCAGTACTTC; cdr3_aa: CASSPKPDRDYEQYF
d_call: .; j_call: TRBJ2-1; v_call: TRBV20-1; clone_size: .; cdr3_nt: TGCAGTGCTAGAGCGAGCGGAGCCCTTTACAATGAGCAGTCCTTC; cdr3_aa: CSARASGALYNEQSF
d_call: TRBD1; j_call: TRBJ1-4; v_call: TRBV3-1; clone_size: .; cdr3_nt: TGTGCCAGCAGCCACCCGGGACAGTTTGAAAAACTGTTTTTT; cdr3_aa: CASSHPGQFEKLFF
d_call: TRBD1; j_call: TRBJ1-6; v_call: TRBV4-3; clone_size: many; cdr3_nt: TGCGCCAGCAGCCAGTGGGACAGGGAGAACTCACCCCTCCACTTT; cdr3_aa: CASSQWDRENSPLHF
d_call: .; j_call: TRBJ2-7; v_call: TRBV2; clone_size: few; cdr3_nt: TGTGCCAGCAGTGGGGGGACTGACTACGAGCAGTACTTC; cdr3_aa: CASSGGTDYEQYF
d_call: .; j_call: TRBJ2-7; v_call: TRBV30; clone_size: .; cdr3_nt: TGTGCCTGGATAGGGTGGGGGTTGGGTTTC; cdr3_aa: CAWIGWGLGF
d_call: TRBD2; j_call: TRBJ2-1; v_call: TRBV30; clone_size: many; cdr3_nt: TGTGCCTGGAGCCGGGGGGGGCTCTACAATGAGCAGTTCTTC; cdr3_aa: CAWSRGGLYNEQFF
d_call: TRBD2; j_call: TRBJ2-1; v_call: TRBV2; clone_size: few; cdr3_nt: TGTGCCAGCAGTGCGACTAGCGAGGGCCCCTACAATGAGCAGTTCTTC; cdr3_aa: CASSATSEGPYNEQFF
d_call: TRBD1; j_call: TRBJ2-1; v_call: TRBV30; clone_size: few; cdr3_nt: TGTGCCTGGAGTTCGGGACAGGGGGAGTCGAATGAGCAGTTCTTC; cdr3_aa: CAWSSGQGESNEQFF
d_call: .; j_call: TRBJ1-1; v_call: TRBV13; clone_size: few; cdr3_nt: TGTGCCAGCAGCTTAGGTACCCTTGAAGCTTTCTTT; cdr3_aa: CASSLGTLEAFF
d_call: .; j_call: TRBJ1-1; v_call: TRBV6-5; clone_size: .; cdr3_nt: TGTGCCAGCAGGGCAGGGGCGAACACTGAAGCTTTCTTT; cdr3_aa: CASRAGANTEAFF
d_call: .; j_call: TRBJ1-1; v_call: TRBV27; clone_size: .; cdr3_nt: TGTGCCAGCAGTTTTCCCGGCGGGGAAGCTCTCTTT; cdr3_aa: CASSFPGGEALF
d_call: TRBD1; j_call: TRBJ1-2; v_call: TRBV12-3/TRBV12-4; clone_size: .; cdr3_nt: TGTGCCAGCAGCGGACAGGTCTTCTATGGCTACACCTTC; cdr3_aa: CASSGQVFYGYTF
d_call: .; j_call: TRBJ1-4; v_call: TRBV18; clone_size: few; cdr3_nt: TGTGCCAGCTCACCCCCGGAGTTCGGAAAACTGTTTTTT; cdr3_aa: CASSPPEFGKLFF
d_call: TRBD1; j_call: TRBJ1-1; v_call: TRBV6-2/TRBV6-3; clone_size: few; cdr3_nt: TGTGCCAGCAGTTACTATCCGGGACAGGGAAACACTGAAGCTTTCTTT; cdr3_aa: CASSYYPGQGNTEAFF
d_call: .; j_call: TRBJ1-2; v_call: TRBV11-1; clone_size: .; cdr3_nt: TGTGCCGGCAGCTTAGTCCCCGACAGGAGAGACTATGGCTACACCTTC; cdr3_aa: CAGSLVPDRRDYGYTF
d_call: TRBD2; j_call: TRBJ2-1; v_call: TRBV15; clone_size: many; cdr3_nt: TGTGCCACCAGCAGCCCAGAGGAGGGGCTAGCGGGGGCCTACTACAATGAGCAGTTCTTC; cdr3_aa: CATSSPEEGLAGAYYNEQFF
d_call: TRBD2; j_call: TRBJ2-1; v_call: TRBV7-8; clone_size: few; cdr3_nt: TGTGCCAGCACCCTCCAGAGCGGGGGGGTCGAGCAGTTCTTC; cdr3_aa: CASTLQSGGVEQFF
d_call: TRBD1; j_call: TRBJ2-7; v_call: TRBV27; clone_size: many; cdr3_nt: TGTGCCAGCAGCGTCCGAGGACAGGCCCGTCCCTACGAGCAGTACTTC; cdr3_aa: CASSVRGQARPYEQYF
d_call: .; j_call: TRBJ1-5; v_call: TRBV28; clone_size: few; cdr3_nt: TGTGCCAGCAGTTGGACAGTTTATAGCAATCAGCCCCAGCATTTT; cdr3_aa: CASSWTVYSNQPQHF
d_call: TRBD2; j_call: TRBJ2-1; v_call: TRBV12-3/TRBV12-4; clone_size: few; cdr3_nt: TGTGCCAGCAGTCCCTCCCTAGCGGGGGTTACCTACAATGAGCAGTTCTTC; cdr3_aa: CASSPSLAGVTYNEQFF
d_call: .; j_call: TRBJ2-7; v_call: TRBV28; clone_size: many; cdr3_nt: TGTGCCAGCAGTCCTCCGGCGGGGACAGCCGATCAATCCTACGAGCAGTACTTC; cdr3_aa: CASSPPAGTADQSYEQYF
d_call: .; j_call: TRBJ2-5; v_call: TRBV7-2; clone_size: many; cdr3_nt: TGTGCCATAGAGAGGGGAGGCGAGACCCAGTACTTC; cdr3_aa: CAIERGGETQYF
d_call: .; j_call: TRBJ1-1; v_call: TRBV4-1; clone_size: many; cdr3_nt: TGCGCCAGCAGCCAAGTCAAAGGGCTTGACACTGAAGCTTTCTTT; cdr3_aa: CASSQVKGLDTEAFF
d_call: .; j_call: TRBJ2-1; v_call: TRBV30; clone_size: .; cdr3_nt: TGTGCCTGGAGTGTTTTAAGCAATGAGCAGTTCTTC; cdr3_aa: CAWSVLSNEQFF